The 7 T cell receptor beta chains below come from one sample, sequenced in a study of metastatic and nonmetastatic thyroid tumors. Through MiXCR, TCRdb re-clonotyped the PCR reads. The sample has about 16,000 clones, approximately 12% seen once. Thyroid surgery had not been preceded by any treatment in any patient. Sequencing used tumor tissue. The receptors originated from a female donor with papillary thyroid cancer or a benign thyroid nodule (not recorded which). Some clones in this sample may be carry-over from other donors' samples.

In its sample, this clone was seen many times. The chain uses TRBV9 and TRBJ1-1; 7 nucleotides line up with TRBD1. After removal of 0 bases from V and 4 bases from J, the junction contained 9 bases not matched to a gene. The CDR3 totals 16 residues. Germline V CDR1 and CDR2: SGDLS, YYNGEE. The CDR3 reads CASSVVDFQGGTEAFF. CDR3 in DNA: TGTGCCAGCAGCGTAGTGGATTTCCAGGGGGGCACTGAAGCTTTCTTT.

This clone is deemed medium-sized. CDR3 amino acids: CASSRGTGLNQPQHF. In DNA, the CDR3 is TGCGCCAGCAGCCGAGGGACAGGGCTCAATCAGCCCCAGCATTTT. The V call is TRBV4-3, the J call TRBJ1-5, with TRBD1 identical over 9 bases. J gave up 3 bases and V 4 bases, and 4 bases lay outside the gene matches. Germline V gene lookup returns CDR1 LGHNA and CDR2 YSLEER. The CDR3 has 15 residues.

This clone showed up many times. The chain links TRBV7-2 to TRBJ1-3; D is uncertain. V shed 7 bases and J shed 2 bases, with 15 bases lying between them. Looked up from germline, CDR1 is SGHTA and CDR2 is FQGNSA. CDR3 length equals 15 residues. The CDR3 sequence: CASTLQRDAGNTIYF. CDR3 coding DNA: TGTGCCAGCACCCTACAGCGAGACGCTGGAAACACCATATATTTT.

This clone was seen at least ten times. The identical CDR3 is also encoded by other nucleotide sequences in the sample. The chain carries TRBV12-3 or TRBV12-4 and TRBJ1-2; the D gene is possibly TRBD1 (5 bases). This CDR3 has 13 residues. V lost 5 bases and J lost 4, with 11 bases in between. The CDR3 loop reads CASSTSGTYGYTF. The CDR3 DNA is TGTGCCAGCAGTACCTCAGGGACCTATGGCTACACCTTC.

This clone was seen at least ten times. The chain joins TRBV5-1 to TRBJ2-5; the match to TRBD2 covers 11 bases. The CDR3 totals 14 residues. Germline V gene lookup returns CDR1 SGHRS and CDR2 YFSETQ. V dropped 4 bases and J dropped 3; count of bases not matched to a gene: 2. The CDR3 loop reads CASSVSGREETQYF. In DNA, the CDR3 is TGCGCCAGCAGCGTTAGCGGGAGGGAAGAGACCCAGTACTTC.

This clone was seen ten or more times. The rearrangement joins TRBV18 to TRBJ2-7; D remains ambiguous. There are 14 residues in the CDR3. In germline, CDR1 is KGHSH, CDR2 LQKENI. V lost 3 bases and J lost 7, with 16 bases in between. This CDR3 is CASSPPEASLEQYF. The CDR3 DNA reads as TGTGCCAGCTCACCTCCCGAGGCATCTCTGGAGCAGTACTTC.

This clone is labeled as medium-sized. The chain uses TRBV20-1 and TRBJ2-1; TRBD2 matches 9 bases. From germline, CDR1 is DFQATT and CDR2 SNEGSKA (reference sequence). V lost 1 base to trimming and J lost 6 bases; unmatched junction nucleotides: 4. The CDR3 is 14 amino acids. DNA of the CDR3: TGCAGTGCTAGAGGTGGCGGGAGGGCCAATGAGCAGTTCTTC. Its protein product is CSARGGGRANEQFF.